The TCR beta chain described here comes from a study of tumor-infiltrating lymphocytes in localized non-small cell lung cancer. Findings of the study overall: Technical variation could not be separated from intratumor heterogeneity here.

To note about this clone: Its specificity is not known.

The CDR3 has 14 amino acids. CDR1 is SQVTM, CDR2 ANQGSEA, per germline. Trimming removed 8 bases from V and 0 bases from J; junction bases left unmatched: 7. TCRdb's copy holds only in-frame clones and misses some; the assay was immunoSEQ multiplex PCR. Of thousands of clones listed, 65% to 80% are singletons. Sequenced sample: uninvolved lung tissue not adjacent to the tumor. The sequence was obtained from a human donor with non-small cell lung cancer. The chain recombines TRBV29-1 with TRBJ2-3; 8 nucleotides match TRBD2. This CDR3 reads CSCRASGSTDTQYF. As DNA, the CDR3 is TGCAGCTGCCGGGCTAGCGGGAGCACAGATACGCAGTATTTT.